The sequence of this T cell receptor beta chain was determined in a study of beta chain features in type 1 diabetes. Across the study: Summed over all samples, the examined sorted cells came to 100 million to 130 million.

Notes on the study in general: Shorter TCRB CDR3s, moderately but significantly so, marked every one of the four CD4+ subsets in Type 1 diabetes patients. In the patient group, naive, central memory and Treg TCRB repertoires seemed more alike than in the healthy donor group. Sequencing the cDNA could make cells with high TCR expression show up more than they should.

The length of the CDR3 is 13 residues. Germline V gene sequence: CDR1 SGHNT, CDR2 YYREEE (reference sequence). On this clone itself: What it binds is not known. Sequence at one end of the junction differs from germline and may be a read error.

The sequenced template was cDNA made from the entire isolated RNA. Assay used: immunoSEQ multiplex PCR; TCRdb lists only in-frame clones, some missing. The sample holds some 240,000 clones, roughly 11% seen once. The chain is built from TRBV5-4 and TRBJ2-7; TRBD2 agrees at 9 bases. Sample: central memory CD4+ T cells from blood. The receptor's source is a young man in good health. The CDR3, as DNA: TGTGCCAGCACCTTATACGGTACCGGGACTAGCAGTTTC. Protein product: CASTLYGTGTSSF.